These 32 T cell receptor beta chains originate from one sample sequenced in a study of blood T cell repertoires in COVID-19. Profiling relied on immunoSEQ multiplex PCR, and the TCRdb table lists in-frame clones only, not all of them. This sample has hundreds of thousands of clones, with approximately 92% found just once. The specimen sequenced was PBMCs or T cells enriched from blood (not recorded which). Receptors were obtained from a man aged 25 to 45 who had recovered from COVID-19.

This clone was detected once. The chain carries TRBV7-9 and TRBJ2-7; D is ambiguous. The CDR3 runs to 15 residues. The germline V and J ends were trimmed by 1 base and 4 bases, with 14 bases remaining between them. Germline lookup yields CDR1 SEHNR and CDR2 FQNEAQ (reference sequence). This CDR3 reads CASSLVAASHYEQYF. The CDR3 DNA is TGTGCCAGCAGCTTAGTAGCAGCATCCCATTACGAGCAGTACTTC.

V gene TRBV6-5 combines with J gene TRBJ1-2; unclear D gene. V was cut by 0 bases and J by 3 bases, with 8 bases left in between. From germline, CDR1 is MNHEY and CDR2 SVGAGI. The CDR3 extends over 14 amino acids. The CDR3 DNA reads as TGTGCCAGCAGTTACTCTCGTCAGGACTATGGCTACACCTTC. It is translated as CASSYSRQDYGYTF.

The V call is TRBV24-1, the J call TRBJ2-1; unclear D gene. The CDR3 contains 11 residues. Germline V lookup: CDR1 KGHDR, CDR2 SFDVKD. V lost 9 bases and J 5 bases, leaving 7 bases between the germline ends. The CDR3, as DNA: TGTGCCACCGAACTAAACAATGAGCAGTTCTTC. It is translated as CATELNNEQFF.

The J gene is TRBJ2-1, the V gene TRBV7-2; 8 bases align to TRBD2. This CDR3 has 15 residues. Germline V lookup: CDR1 SGHTA, CDR2 FQGNSA. Unmatched junction bases numbered 6, after V lost 5 bases and J lost 3 bases. Here the CDR3 DNA reads TGTGCCAGCAGCCCTTGGGGGACTAGCTACAATGAGCAGTTCTTC. Translated, it gives CASSPWGTSYNEQFF.

The J gene is TRBJ1-1, the V gene TRBV6-4; the D gene is possibly TRBD1 (5 bases). Looked up from germline, CDR1 is MRHNA and CDR2 is SNTAGT. Trimming took off 5 bases at V and 4 bases at J, with 17 bases between the two ends. The CDR3 loop spans 15 amino acids. CDR3 protein: CASSPRGGRSTEAFF. CDR3 nucleotide sequence: TGTGCCAGCAGTCCCCGGGGGGGAAGGAGCACTGAAGCTTTCTTT.

This clone was recorded only once. V is TRBV27 and J is TRBJ2-7; TRBD1 aligns across 9 bases. The CDR3 consists of 14 residues. The germline gives CDR1 MNHEY, CDR2 SMNVEV (reference sequence). V gave up 5 bases and J gave up 3 bases; unmatched junction bases: 5. CDR3 loop: CASSRGQGIYEQYF. DNA of the CDR3: TGTGCCAGCAGTCGGGGACAGGGAATCTACGAGCAGTACTTC.

The chain is built from TRBV15 and TRBJ2-7; TRBD2 matches at 12 bases. Losses at the gene ends were 3 bases for V and 4 bases for J; bases not matched to a gene: 4. Germline assignment: CDR1 LNHNV and CDR2 YYDKDF (reference sequence). The CDR3 has 15 amino acids. CDR3 coding DNA: TGTGCCACCAGCAGCCGGACTAGCGGGGTTTACGAGCAGTACTTC. It codes for CATSSRTSGVYEQYF.

V usage is TRBV28 and J usage is TRBJ1-6; no clear D gene. The CDR3 has 14 amino acids. Germline V CDR1 and CDR2: MDHEN, SYDVKM. Trimming cost V 2 bases and J 13 bases, with 15 bases left between them. CDR3 loop: CASSLQDLIRPLHF. Written as DNA, the CDR3 is TGTGCCAGCAGTTTACAGGACTTAATTCGGCCCCTCCACTTT.

This rearrangement joins TRBV4-1 to TRBJ1-6; a weak D match, TRBD1 (5 bases). Germline lookup yields CDR1 MGHRA and CDR2 YSYEKL. Trimming took off 4 bases at V and 6 bases at J, with 10 bases between the two ends. The CDR3 length is 14 residues. The DNA of the CDR3 is TGCGCCAGCAGCCGCACAGGTCTTAATTCACCCCTCCACTTT. It is translated as CASSRTGLNSPLHF.

This chain connects TRBV10-3 to TRBJ1-4; TRBD1 matches 8 bases. Germline CDR1 is ENHRY and CDR2 is SYGVKD. The CDR3 runs 14 residues. Trimming at V came to 6 bases and at J to 8 bases, leaving 8 bases not matched to a gene. CDR3 DNA sequence: TGTGCCATCAGCGCTCGGGACAGGCAGGAAAAACTGTTTTTT. Translation: CAISARDRQEKLFF.

The rearrangement links TRBV29-1 to TRBJ1-1; D may be TRBD1 (5 bases). The V end lost 7 bases, the J end lost 0 bases, and 15 bases lay between the germline ends. CDR1 is SQVTM, CDR2 ANQGSEA, per germline. There are 14 residues in the CDR3. The CDR3 sequence: CSAIRTPMNTEAFF. The CDR3 nucleotides are TGCAGCGCTATTAGGACACCGATGAACACTGAAGCTTTCTTT.

V gene TRBV19 combines with J gene TRBJ2-7; D remains unclear. From germline, CDR1 is LNHDA and CDR2 SQIVND (reference sequence). The CDR3 is made up of 13 amino acids. The V and J ends lost 4 bases and 3 bases respectively, with 10 bases between them. The CDR3 is CASSNADIYEQYF. DNA for the CDR3: TGTGCCAGTAGTAATGCAGATATCTACGAGCAGTACTTC. Supplemented by reference TRBV19 and TRBJ2-7, the full variable domain reads DGGITQSPKYLFRKEGQNVTLSCEQNLNHDAMYWYRQDPGQGLRLIYYSQIVNDFQKGDIAEGYSVSREKKESFPLTVTSAQKNPTAFYLCASSNADIYEQYFGPGTRLTVT.

CDR3 amino acids: CASSSMTGGNSNQPQHF. CDR3 coding DNA: TGTGCCAGTAGTTCTATGACAGGGGGAAATAGCAATCAGCCCCAGCATTTT. This sequence joins TRBV19 and TRBJ1-5, with 9 bases that match TRBD1. The CDR3 is 17 amino acids. Germline-derived CDR1 and CDR2 are LNHDA and SQIVND (reference sequence). V trimming: 5 bases; J trimming: 0 bases; junction bases outside the gene matches: 8.

This clone occurred once. V usage is TRBV30 and J usage is TRBJ2-2; possibly TRBD1 for D (6 bases). CDR3 length equals 13 residues. CDR1 GTSNPN and CDR2 SVGIG come from the germline V gene (reference sequence). Trimming shortened V by 0 bases and J by 8 bases, and 10 bases separated the two germline ends. The CDR3 is CAWSVQGTGELFF. The DNA of the CDR3 is TGTGCCTGGAGTGTTCAGGGGACGGGGGAGCTGTTTTTT.

The chain uses TRBV7-9 and TRBJ2-5, with a possible D match to TRBD1 (5 bases). Germline assignment: CDR1 SEHNR and CDR2 FQNEAQ (reference sequence). The length of the CDR3 is 14 residues. Trimming took off 2 bases at V and 5 bases at J, with 12 bases between the two ends. CDR3 nucleotides: TGTGCCAGCAGCTTACCAGGGTGGTGGGAGACCCAGTACTTC. It translates to CASSLPGWWETQYF. The full variable domain, rest sourced from reference TRBV7-9 and TRBJ2-5, is DTGVSQNPRHKITKRGQNVTFRCDPISEHNRLYWYRQTLGQGPEFLTYFQNEAQLEKSRLLSDRFSAERPKGSFSTLEIQRTEQGDSAMYLCASSLPGWWETQYFGPGTRLLVL.

The chain uses TRBV19 and TRBJ1-2; 11 bases are shared with TRBD1. The V gene's germline CDR1 is LNHDA and CDR2 SQIVND (reference sequence). J gave up 7 bases and V 6 bases, and 13 bases lay outside the gene matches. CDR3 size: 16 residues. The CDR3 nucleotides read TGTGCCAGTAGGCCCCGGGGGACAGGGGGGGTCACTGGCTACACCTTC. Amino acids: CASRPRGTGGVTGYTF. The full variable domain, rest sourced from reference TRBV19 and TRBJ1-2, is DGGITQSPKYLFRKEGQNVTLSCEQNLNHDAMYWYRQDPGQGLRLIYYSQIVNDFQKGDIAEGYSVSREKKESFPLTVTSAQKNPTAFYLCASRPRGTGGVTGYTFGSGTRLTVV.

The chain has TRBV4-1 and TRBJ2-7; D remains ambiguous. The V gene lost 4 bases and the J gene lost 3 bases, with 10 bases spanning the gap. CDR3 length equals 13 residues. Germline V lookup: CDR1 MGHRA, CDR2 YSYEKL. CDR3 residues: CASSPRQNYEQYF. The CDR3 nucleotides are TGCGCCAGCAGCCCCAGGCAGAACTACGAGCAGTACTTC.

This chain uses TRBV3-1 (or the pseudogene TRBV3-2) with TRBJ1-2; D unclear. Deletions cut 2 bases from V and 5 bases from J, with 12 bases between. The CDR3 extends over 14 amino acids. Germline CDR1 reads LGHDT; CDR2 reads YNNKEL (reference sequence). This chain's CDR3 is CASSQFNRPYGYTF. In DNA, the CDR3 is TGTGCCAGCAGCCAATTTAACAGACCTTATGGCTACACCTTC.

This clone has only one observation. This chain connects TRBV7-6 to TRBJ2-3; D not certain. Trimming left V 5 bases short and J 2 bases short, with 14 bases between. The CDR3 is made up of 15 amino acids. CDR1 and CDR2 from the germline V gene are SGHVS and FNYEAQ. The CDR3 region is CASSPHLDFTDTQYF. CDR3 bases: TGTGCCAGCAGCCCGCACCTAGATTTCACAGATACGCAGTATTTT. Together with reference TRBV7-6 and TRBJ2-3, the CDR3 gives the full variable domain: GAGVSQSPRYKVTKRGQDVALRCDPISGHVSLYWYRQALGQGPEFLTYFNYEAQQDKSGLPNDRFSAERPEGSISTLTIQRTEQRDSAMYRCASSPHLDFTDTQYFGPGTRLTVL.

The chain has TRBV7-2 and TRBJ1-3; no clear D gene. Trimming took 4 bases from V and 2 from J, leaving 12 bases between them. The CDR3 has 15 amino acids. Germline V gene data show CDR1 as SGHTA and CDR2 as FQGNSA. The CDR3 region has the DNA TGTGCCAGCAGCTCATCTTTCGGGGCTGGAAACACCATATATTTT. It specifies CASSSSFGAGNTIYF.

CDR3 nucleotides: TGTGCCAGCAGCTCAGCGGGGGGAGCGTCCTACAATGAGCAGTTCTTC. Translated: CASSSAGGASYNEQFF. V is TRBV7-3 and J is TRBJ2-1, with 9 bases that match TRBD2. The CDR3 is 16 amino acids. The V and J ends lost 4 bases and 1 base, in that order; junction bases with no gene match: 5. Germline V CDR1 and CDR2: SGHTA, FQGTGA.

This chain connects TRBV24-1 to TRBJ2-4; D is uncertain. CDR1 is KGHDR, CDR2 SFDVKD, per germline. Trimming removed 12 bases from V and 6 bases from J, with 17 bases in between. The CDR3 length is 13 residues. DNA for the CDR3: TGTGCCGTGGAGCTACCAAATTCAAACATTCAGTACTTC. Amino acid sequence: CAVELPNSNIQYF.

The chain carries TRBV18 and TRBJ2-7; possible D gene TRBD1, 6 bases. The V gene's germline CDR1 is KGHSH and CDR2 LQKENI. V gave up 2 bases and J gave up 3 bases, with 8 bases separating them. The CDR3 extends over 13 amino acids. The CDR3 loop is CASSPTGIYEQYF. The CDR3 DNA reads as TGTGCCAGCTCACCAACAGGGATCTACGAGCAGTACTTC.

The genes are TRBV14 and TRBJ2-1, with 9 bases lining up with TRBD2. V dropped 4 bases and J dropped 3; count of bases not matched to a gene: 7. The CDR3 extends over 16 amino acids. Germline loops: CDR1 SGHDN, CDR2 FVKESK. The CDR3 region has the DNA TGTGCCAGCAGCCTTTTAGCGGGAGTAAGCTACAATGAGCAGTTCTTC. It encodes CASSLLAGVSYNEQFF. Using reference TRBV14 and TRBJ2-1 for the parts outside the CDR3, the full variable domain is EAGVTQFPSHSVIEKGQTVTLRCDPISGHDNLYWYRRVMGKEIKFLLHFVKESKQDESGMPNNRFLAERTGGTYSTLKVQPAELEDSGVYFCASSLLAGVSYNEQFFGPGTRLTVL.

The chain's CDR3 is CASSGQENYGYTF. DNA of the CDR3: TGTGCCAGCTCAGGACAGGAGAACTATGGCTACACCTTC. This sequence joins TRBV18 and TRBJ1-2; TRBD1 matches 7 bases. CDR1 is KGHSH and CDR2 is LQKENI in the germline V gene. The V gene end was trimmed by 5 bases and the J gene end by 2 bases; junction bases not matched to a gene: 2. The CDR3 contains 13 residues.

This rearrangement joins TRBV9 to TRBJ1-1; TRBD1 aligns across 7 bases. CDR3 length equals 16 residues. With 3 bases clipped from V and 1 base from J, the junction kept 9 bases outside the gene matches. The germline CDR1 and CDR2 sequences are SGDLS and YYNGEE. The CDR3 DNA follows: TGTGCCAGCAGCGCTCGGGACAGATCAAGGAACACTGAAGCTTTCTTT. Translated: CASSARDRSRNTEAFF.

V gene TRBV19 combines with J gene TRBJ1-6; D is uncertain. The germline V gene encodes CDR1 LNHDA and CDR2 SQIVND (reference sequence). The V gene lost 4 bases and the J gene lost 7 bases, with 8 bases spanning the gap. CDR3 length: 13 amino acids. Here the CDR3 DNA reads TGTGCCAGTAGTACGACGGGAAATTCACCCCTCCACTTT. Translating it yields CASSTTGNSPLHF.

This chain joins TRBV7-9 and TRBJ2-5; 7 bases fit TRBD1. The CDR3 is made up of 13 amino acids. The trim removed 5 bases at V and 5 bases at J, leaving 5 bases unmatched. Germline V gene data show CDR1 as SEHNR and CDR2 as FQNEAQ (reference sequence). For the CDR3, the DNA is TGTGCCAGCAGCCAGGGACAGACGGAGACCCAGTACTTC. Amino acids: CASSQGQTETQYF.

The chain links TRBV5-4 to TRBJ1-4, with TRBD1 identical over 7 bases. Looked up from germline, CDR1 is SGHNT and CDR2 is YYREEE (reference sequence). The length of the CDR3 is 14 residues. Losses at the gene ends were 4 bases for V and 8 bases for J; bases not matched to a gene: 8. The CDR3 here is CASSPRQGDEKLFF. CDR3 nucleotides: TGTGCCAGCAGCCCAAGACAGGGAGACGAAAAACTGTTTTTT.

The V call is TRBV5-6, the J call TRBJ1-6, with no clear D. The CDR3 runs to 12 residues. The germline CDR1 and CDR2 sequences are SGHDT and YYEEEE. Trimming removed 3 bases from V and 9 bases from J, with 7 bases in between. The DNA for the CDR3 is TGTGCCAGCAGCTACGGTGTTTCACCCCTCCACTTT. Translation gives CASSYGVSPLHF.

V is TRBV13 and J is TRBJ2-5, with a tentative D call TRBD1 (5 bases). CDR3 length: 16 residues. Germline V gene lookup returns CDR1 PRHDT and CDR2 FYEKMQ (reference sequence). V was trimmed by 5 bases and J by 5 bases, leaving 21 bases between them. The CDR3 sequence is CASSPTGRSPGETQYF. The CDR3 DNA reads as TGTGCCAGCAGCCCGACTGGACGGAGCCCAGGGGAGACCCAGTACTTC.

The count of this clone is one. This rearrangement joins TRBV18 to TRBJ1-4; no clear D. Trimming stripped 3 bases from V and 0 bases from J, with 8 bases between. The CDR3 extends over 15 amino acids. Germline V lookup: CDR1 KGHSH, CDR2 LQKENI. The CDR3 region is CASSPTSATNEKLFF. The CDR3, as DNA: TGTGCCAGCTCACCTACTAGTGCAACTAATGAAAAACTGTTTTTT.